This T cell receptor beta chain was identified during a study of T cells after yellow fever vaccination (dated by TCRdb to between 2018 and 2021). Some background on the complete study: Libraries from fractions with low cell numbers were prepared with the SMART-Seq v4 Ultra Low Input RNA kit. Blood was collected at multiple timepoints before and after primary and secondary immunization, and bulk PBMC replicates and cell subsets were isolated. To track T-cell clones before and after primary and booster YFV17D yellow fever vaccination, bulk TCR alpha and beta repertoires were sequenced longitudinally. Two healthy male donors, one aged 18 to 30 and one aged 30 to 40 years, were included in the cohort. Here is what the overall study found, with its caveats: A small share of clonotypes was detected in both CD4 and CD8 compartments, with the overlap likely arising from convergent recombination. FACS-sorted repertoires could contain abundant contaminating clonotypes from the bulk population, so computational filtering was required. Only two donors were included in the study, so the extent to which the findings can be generalized is limited. After the booster, most of the clones that had expanded following primary vaccination were detected again (around 97% of CD4 and 80% to 90% of CD8), which suggests that memory was broadly maintained. The secondary T-cell response was found to be weaker but faster than the primary response, with a peak reached on day 5 rather than on day 15.

Its CDR3 holds 15 amino acids, cysteine through phenylalanine. Here the CDR3 DNA is all that survives: 45 bases in frame from base 1. For CDR1 and CDR2, the germline V gene (reference sequence) lists MNHEY and SMNVEV. Trimming takes 4 bases off V and 4 bases off J; junction bases not matched to a gene: 9. A remark on this clonotype: It lacks a known antigen. Per-nucleotide qualities are absent, and no much larger clonotype sits a single base away.

Sample treatment or condition, as interpreted from the label and publication: live attenuated yellow fever vaccine strain. A standard Ficoll-Paque protocol was used to isolate PBMCs from peripheral blood. Dynabeads CD4 and CD8 positive selection kits were used to isolate CD4 and CD8 T-cell fractions. RNA was extracted with TriZol from bulk PBMCs, CD4 and CD8 fractions, and dextramer-positive and dextramer-negative fractions. Reads for this sample came from an Illumina NovaSeq 6000. Synthesis of TCR cDNA relied on 5'RACE template switching, a step that introduced a universal primer site along with unique molecular identifiers. cDNA synthesis was primed from both the TCR alpha and TCR beta constant segments. Two PCR steps were used to amplify libraries, with sample barcodes and sequencing adapters being added in the second step. Sequencing of the libraries was done on either Illumina HiSeq 2500 (2x100 bp) or NovaSeq (2x150 bp). The original pipeline was this. Reads were demultiplexed and collapsed into UMI consensus sequences with MIGEC, and V(D)J alignment was performed with MiXCR. Using edgeR on replicate PBMC samples, clonotypes were called vaccine-responding if FDR was below 0.01 and the log2 fold change was above 5 up to day 15. Bulk clonotypes were assigned CD4 or CD8 identity according to which sequenced CD4 or CD8 repertoire held them at higher abundance. In TCRdb, the public reads were trimmed at Q25 with fastp and aligned with MiXCR, with productive beta chains retained. Rows with one shared CDR3 protein collapse into an entry with the most common genes and DNA. In this record, the V and J calls reflect TCRdb's handling and not the investigators' own analysis. The sample table shows approximately 130,000 distinct CDR3 sequences, and around 15% are seen once. In total, the top ten clones hold roughly 43% of the sample.

This sequence originates from a man younger than 35 who received the YFV17D yellow fever vaccine. The starting material was CD8+ T cells sorted from PBMCs, obtained 5 days after the yellow fever booster vaccination. The chain employs TRBV27 and TRBJ1-1; TRBD1 agrees with 7 junctional bases. The encoded CDR3 is CASSSSGTELTEAFF. Read as DNA, the sequence is TGTGCCAGCAGTTCCTCCGGGACAGAACTCACTGAAGCTTTCTTT.